These 5 T cell receptor beta chains share one sample of origin, sequenced in a study of identical twins. TCRdb processed the 5' RACE reads anew with MiXCR; each CDR3 protein has one entry. The sample carries 550,000 to 700,000 distinct CDR3 sequences, about 20% recorded once. The same sample was also studied in work on T cells expressing NK-cell markers.

The material sequenced was PBMCs. These receptors came from a woman younger than 30 in good health.

This clonotype was picked up many times. V and J are TRBV7-9 and TRBJ1-4, with no clear D. The CDR3 is 13 amino acids. CDR1 is SEHNR and CDR2 is FQNEAQ in the germline V gene (reference sequence). Trimming took off 5 bases at V and 5 bases at J, with 9 bases between the two ends. CDR3 DNA: TGTGCCAGCAGCCGAGGGCTGAATGAAAAACTGTTTTTT. It encodes CASSRGLNEKLFF.

This clonotype has a handful of counts. This rearrangement joins TRBV5-1 to TRBJ1-6; D is possibly TRBD1 (5 bases). Germline V gene lookup returns CDR1 SGHRS and CDR2 YFSETQ. The CDR3 is 14 amino acids. Trimming shortened V by 0 bases and J by 10 bases, and 11 bases separated the two germline ends. DNA of the CDR3: TGCGCCAGCAGCTTGGAGCGGGGCCGGTCACCCCTCCACTTT. Its protein product is CASSLERGRSPLHF.

This clonotype was counted ten times or more. The chain employs TRBV2 and TRBJ2-7, with D perhaps matching TRBD2 (6 bases). There are 12 residues in the CDR3. The germline V and J ends were trimmed by 6 bases and 5 bases, with 11 bases remaining between them. Germline V gene lookup returns CDR1 SNHLY and CDR2 FYNNEI. CDR3 bases: TGTGCCAGCAGGGGAGGATTCCACGAGCAGTACTTC. The encoded protein is CASRGGFHEQYF.

This clonotype appeared a few times. J is TRBJ2-7 and V is TRBV27; possible D gene TRBD1, 6 bases. From germline, CDR1 is MNHEY and CDR2 SMNVEV (reference sequence). V gave up 5 bases and J gave up 3 bases, with 14 bases separating them. The CDR3 contains 14 residues. CDR3 DNA: TGTGCCAGCAGTCGATCGGGACACCACTACGAGCAGTACTTC. Protein product: CASSRSGHHYEQYF.

The chain employs TRBV20-1 and TRBJ2-5, with D tentatively TRBD2 (6 bases). Germline V gene lookup returns CDR1 DFQATT and CDR2 SNEGSKA (reference sequence). V was shortened by 0 bases and J by 0 bases, with 17 bases between the two germline ends. The CDR3 is 17 amino acids. CDR3: CSARDSRLANHQETQYF. The CDR3 DNA is TGCAGTGCTAGAGATTCACGGCTAGCGAACCACCAAGAGACCCAGTACTTC.